This T cell receptor (beta chain) was sequenced in a study of cytomegalovirus exposure and HLA in healthy donors. Overall study findings and caveats: TCR beta sequences reportedly predicted the HLA-A and HLA-B alleles of most subjects accurately.

A remark on this clone: Its antigen is not identified.

The PCR made use of 60 Vbeta and 13 Jbeta primers. Here immunoSEQ multiplex PCR was the method, and the copy in TCRdb shows in-frame clones only, minus some. The table includes 80,000 or so clones, roughly 60% detected once. The CDR3 is 14 amino acids. Trimming took 6 bases from V and 7 from J, leaving 19 bases between them. CDR1 is ENHRY, CDR2 SYGVKD, per germline. Sequencing input: PBMCs. V is TRBV10-3 and J is TRBJ2-7, with TRBD2 as a possible D gene (7 bases). The clonotype was recovered from a man aged 30 to 45 in good health and CMV-seropositive. Written as DNA, the CDR3 is TGTGCCATCAGCGATTCTGGGGGGGCGCATGAGCAGTACTTC. Its protein is CAISDSGGAHEQYF.